These T cell receptor beta chains were read from a single sample in a study of shared clonotypes between healthy human individuals. Using immunoSEQ multiplex PCR, the repertoire was profiled, and TCRdb retains in-frame clones only, with some absent. The sample lists roughly 2 million clones; over 85% were seen once. The sequenced sample was naive CD4+ T cells sorted from blood. These receptors all stem from a man younger than 35 in good health. Each CDR3 is given with its conserved first and last residue. The D gene is left open where the match is weak. Clone sizes are given selectively: once, few, many, or a class where the clone is expanded.

v_call	j_call	clone_size	d_call	cdr3_nt	cdr3_aa
TRBV19	TRBJ1-5	.	TRBD1	TGTGCCAGTAATAGCGGGACAGGGACCTTGAAACAGCCCCAGCATTTT	CASNSGTGTLKQPQHF
TRBV29-1	TRBJ2-7	.	TRBD1	TGCAGCGTCGCGAGCGGGACAGGGGATGAGCAGTACTTC	CSVASGTGDEQYF
TRBV30	TRBJ1-2	.	.	TGTGCCTGGACCGGGACAACGACTAACTATGGCTACACCTTC	CAWTGTTTNYGYTF
TRBV18	TRBJ2-7	.	TRBD2	TGTGCCAGCTCACTATCTATGCTAGCGGTTAAGGGAGAGCAGTACTTC	CASSLSMLAVKGEQYF
TRBV29-1	TRBJ2-2	.	.	TGCAGCGTTGTAGGTTACACCACCGGGGAGCTGTTTTTT	CSVVGYTTGELFF
TRBV2	TRBJ1-1	.	TRBD1	TGTGCCAGCAGGCCCAGGGGGCTAGTGAACACTGAAGCTTTCTTT	CASRPRGLVNTEAFF
TRBV4-1	TRBJ2-3	.	TRBD2	TGCGCCAGCAGCCAAGTGGGCGGGAGGGACGCAGATACGCAGTATTTT	CASSQVGGRDADTQYF
TRBV2	TRBJ2-7	.	TRBD2	TGTGCCAGCAGTGAATGGCCAGCGGGGCCATCCTACGAGCAGTACTTC	CASSEWPAGPSYEQYF
TRBV7-9	TRBJ1-3	.	.	TGTGCCAGCAGCTCCGACTCCAGGGGATCTGGAAACACCATATATTTT	CASSSDSRGSGNTIYF
TRBV30	TRBJ1-1	.	.	TGTGCCTGGACCTTAAGGGCCCCGAGGGCAGGGGTGAACACTGAAGCTTTCTTT	CAWTLRAPRAGVNTEAFF
TRBV2	TRBJ1-5	.	.	TGTGCCAGCACCCCAGAGGGGGGGGTTCAGCCCCAGCATTTT	CASTPEGGVQPQHF
TRBV27	TRBJ2-1	.	.	TGTGCCAGCAGGAGGGACAAACATGAGCAGTTCTTC	CASRRDKHEQFF
TRBV5-4	TRBJ2-3	.	TRBD2	TGTGCCAGCAGCTTGGGACTAGCGGGGGAGGCAGATACGCAGTATTTT	CASSLGLAGEADTQYF
TRBV5-1	TRBJ1-1	few	.	TGCGCCAGCAGCGTGAGGTTGGGCACTGAAGCTTTCTTT	CASSVRLGTEAFF
TRBV2	TRBJ2-2	.	.	TGTGCCAGCAGTCACTACCGAGATCGGGGACACCGGGGCACCGGGGAGCTGTTTTTT	CASSHYRDRGHRGTGELFF
TRBV5-4	TRBJ1-3	.	.	TGTGCCAGCAGCTTGGAGGTGGCCTCATCAACTGGAAACACCATATATTTT	CASSLEVASSTGNTIYF
TRBV7-2	TRBJ1-5	.	.	TGTGCCAGCAGCCCGCGGGGGGGCGGGCAGCCCCAGCATTTT	CASSPRGGGQPQHF
TRBV6-4	TRBJ2-3	.	TRBD2	TGTGCCAGCAGTTTCACCTGGGGGACTAGCGGGAGAGATACGCAGTATTTT	CASSFTWGTSGRDTQYF
TRBV5-6	TRBJ2-5	.	TRBD2	TGTGCCAGCAGCGGCGAGGGACTAGCGGAAGAGACCCAGTACTTC	CASSGEGLAEETQYF
TRBV4-1	TRBJ2-3	.	TRBD1	TGCGCCAGCAGCTATGGACAGGTCGGAACAGATACGCAGTATTTT	CASSYGQVGTDTQYF
TRBV6-5	TRBJ1-1	.	.	TGTGCCAGTGGAACGAGCTGGGAAGCTTTCTTT	CASGTSWEAFF
TRBV5-1	TRBJ1-3	.	.	TGCGCCAGCAGCTTGGAATTCGGGGGGAGCTCTGGAAACACCATATATTTT	CASSLEFGGSSGNTIYF
TRBV7-9	TRBJ1-1	.	.	TGTGCCAGCAGCTTAAGGCCCGGGTTGGGCACTGAAGCTTTCTTT	CASSLRPGLGTEAFF
TRBV2	TRBJ1-1	.	.	TGTGCCAGCAGTGAAGTAGGGCTGGTAGCTTTCTTT	CASSEVGLVAFF
TRBV5-1	TRBJ2-3	once	TRBD2	TGCGCCAGCAGCAATGCGGGAGCTGCAGATACGCAGTATTTT	CASSNAGAADTQYF
TRBV30	TRBJ1-4	.	.	TGTGCCTGGAGTGTAATGGCTGTGAAAGGAGAAAAACTGTTTTTT	CAWSVMAVKGEKLFF
TRBV11-2	TRBJ2-5	.	.	TGTGCCAGCACCTGGGCAGTAGGCGGGACCCAGTACTTC	CASTWAVGGTQYF
TRBV7-6	TRBJ1-1	.	TRBD1	TGTGCCAGCAGCTGGGGACAGGGGAACACTGAAGCTTTCTTT	CASSWGQGNTEAFF
TRBV7-9	TRBJ1-2	.	.	TGTGCCAGCACCCAGACGAGAGACTATGGCTACACCTTC	CASTQTRDYGYTF
TRBV6-6	TRBJ2-1	.	TRBD2	TGTGCCAGCAGTTACCGCCTAGCGGGAAGGAATGAGCAGTTCTTC	CASSYRLAGRNEQFF